These 19 T cell receptor beta chains were sequenced from one sample in a study of identical twins. Using its own MiXCR run on the 5' RACE reads, TCRdb lists one record per CDR3 protein. The sample lists 350,000 to 500,000 distinct CDR3 sequences, 18% seen once, with around 10% in the top ten. Sequenced: naive T cells sorted from blood. The receptors derive from a man in his fifties or sixties in good health.

The rearrangement links TRBV5-8 to TRBJ2-5, with no clear D. This CDR3 is built from 16 residues. The V end lost 4 bases, the J end lost 2 bases, and 18 bases lay between the germline ends. Germline CDR1 is SGHTS and CDR2 is YDEGEE. The CDR3 spells CASSRTSWRTQETQYF. The CDR3 nucleotides read TGTGCCAGCAGCCGAACTTCGTGGCGGACGCAAGAGACCCAGTACTTC. The variable domain in full, with the rest retrieved from reference TRBV5-8 and TRBJ2-5, is EAGVTQSPTHLIKTRGQQATLRCSPISGHTSVYWYQQALGLGLQFLLWYDEGEERNRGNFPPRFSGRQFPNYSSELNVNALELEDSALYLCASSRTSWRTQETQYFGPGTRLLVL.

The sample holds a few counts of this clonotype. A read error is possible here, since a much larger clone lies one base away. This chain joins TRBV6-1 and TRBJ1-1, with a possible D match to TRBD1 (5 bases). Germline CDR1 is MNHNS and CDR2 is SASEGT. The CDR3 has 14 residues. The CDR3 DNA follows: TGTGCCAGCAGGAGCGGGGCCGGGAACTCTGAAGCTTTCTTT. This codes for CASRSGAGNSEAFF.

This clonotype was seen repeatedly, ten times or more. V usage is TRBV9 and J usage is TRBJ1-2; D remains ambiguous. This CDR3 is 11 amino acids long. The germline V and J ends were trimmed by 1 base and 6 bases, with 4 bases remaining between them. Germline assignment: CDR1 SGDLS and CDR2 YYNGEE. The CDR3 loop reads CASSVLNGYTF. In nucleotides, the CDR3 is TGTGCCAGCAGCGTACTCAATGGCTACACCTTC.

The chain links TRBV6-2 or TRBV6-3 to TRBJ2-7; 8 positions match TRBD2. There are 18 residues in the CDR3. Germline assignment: CDR1 MNHEY and CDR2 SVGEGT. Trimming took 0 bases from V and 0 from J; bases not matched to a gene: 10. The CDR3 region has the DNA TGTGCCAGCAGTTACTCGGTCGGACAGCGGGGGTTCTCCTACGAGCAGTACTTC. This codes for CASSYSVGQRGFSYEQYF.

Concerning this clonotype: Compared with germline, one end of the junction differs, possibly owing to a read error. V usage is TRBV3-1 and J usage is TRBJ2-4; 8 nucleotides align to TRBD1. CDR1 LGHDT and CDR2 YNNKEL come from the germline V gene (reference sequence). This CDR3 spans 13 amino acids. The chain's CDR3 is CASSPQVGGQENF. Here the CDR3 DNA reads TGTGCCAGCAGCCCTCAAGTTGGGGGACAGGAAAATTTC. Full variable domain (outside the CDR3, taken from reference TRBV3-1 and TRBJ2-4): DTAVSQTPKYLVTQMGNDKSIKCEQNLGHDTMYWYKQDSKKFLKIMFSYNNKELIINETVPNRFSPKSPDKAHLNLHINSLELGDSAVYFCASSPQVGGQENFGAGTRLSVL.

In DNA, the CDR3 is TGTGCCAGCGGAATTTACAATGAGCAGTTCTTC. Protein: CASGIYNEQFF. The V gene is TRBV19, the J gene TRBJ2-1; no clear D. This CDR3 contains 11 residues. V was pared by 9 bases and J by 4 bases, with 7 bases between. Germline CDR1 and CDR2: LNHDA and SQIVND (reference sequence).

This clonotype was counted between two and nine times. This sequence joins TRBV4-2 and TRBJ1-4; D perhaps matches TRBD1 (6 bases). The germline CDR1 and CDR2 sequences are LGHNA and YNFKEQ. With 5 bases removed from V and 11 bases from J, the gap between germline ends came to 18 bases. CDR3 length equals 14 residues. The CDR3 DNA reads as TGTGCCAGCAGCAACCCGGAGGGGGGTGGGAAACTGTTTTTT. Its protein product is CASSNPEGGGKLFF.

CDR3 sequence: CASEDTGSSYEQYF. As DNA, the CDR3 is TGCGCCAGCGAGGATACAGGGTCATCCTACGAGCAGTACTTC. The chain is built from TRBV5-1 and TRBJ2-7; maybe TRBD1 (6 bases). From germline, CDR1 is SGHRS and CDR2 YFSETQ. The CDR3 runs 14 residues. Trimming removed 7 bases from V and 1 base from J, with 15 bases in between.

Ten or more counts support this clonotype. V and J are TRBV20-1 and TRBJ2-7; D not certain. Germline V gives CDR1 DFQATT, CDR2 SNEGSKA (reference sequence). This CDR3 has 14 residues. The V and J ends lost 0 bases and 3 bases respectively, with 12 bases between them. The CDR3 nucleotides read TGCAGTGCTAGAGAAGGACCCGGCCTCTACGAGCAGTACTTC. Protein: CSAREGPGLYEQYF.

This sequence joins TRBV19 and TRBJ1-5; the D gene is possibly TRBD1 (5 bases). Between the trimmed V and J ends, which lost 3 bases and 11 bases, there was a span of 8 bases. The CDR3 is 11 residues long. Germline V gene lookup returns CDR1 LNHDA and CDR2 SQIVND (reference sequence). The DNA for the CDR3 is TGTGCCAGTAGTATGGGGCAGGCCCAGCATTTT. It specifies CASSMGQAQHF.

The chain has TRBV4-3 and TRBJ1-3, with D uncertain. Trimming removed 0 bases from V and 0 bases from J, with 6 bases in between. CDR1 is LGHNA, CDR2 YSLEER, per germline. This CDR3 spans 15 amino acids. This chain's CDR3 is CASSQDATSGNTIYF. Written as DNA, the CDR3 is TGCGCCAGCAGCCAAGATGCCACCTCTGGAAACACCATATATTTT.

This clonotype was observed many times. The V gene is TRBV29-1, the J gene TRBJ2-5; possibly TRBD1 or TRBD2 for D (5 bases each). From germline, CDR1 is SQVTM and CDR2 ANQGSEA. V was pared by 6 bases and J by 0 bases, with 11 bases between. The CDR3 contains 13 residues. The CDR3 region has the DNA TGCAGCGTAACCGGGACCGACCAAGAGACCCAGTACTTC. Translation gives CSVTGTDQETQYF. Based on the CDR3 plus reference TRBV29-1 and TRBJ2-5, the full variable domain is SAVISQKPSRDICQRGTSLTIQCQVDSQVTMMFWYRQQPGQSLTLIATANQGSEATYESGFVIDKFPISRPNLTFSTLTVSNMSPEDSSIYLCSVTGTDQETQYFGPGTRLLVL.

This clonotype appeared a single time. A junction end diverges from the germline sequence, so it may reflect a read error. The chain uses TRBV20-1 and TRBJ2-1; 8 bases map to TRBD2. There are 14 residues in the CDR3. Germline lookup yields CDR1 DFQATT and CDR2 SNEGSKA (reference sequence). This chain's CDR3 is CSASGRVSYNEPFF. In DNA, the CDR3 is TGCAGTGCTAGCGGGAGGGTCTCCTACAATGAGCCGTTCTTC.

The sample holds many counts of this clonotype. V is TRBV18 and J is TRBJ2-1, with no clear D. Germline V gene sequence: CDR1 KGHSH, CDR2 LQKENI. There are 14 residues in the CDR3. V lost 3 bases and J lost 0, with 6 bases in between. DNA for the CDR3: TGTGCCAGCTCACCGGGAATCTCCTACAATGAGCAGTTCTTC. Protein sequence: CASSPGISYNEQFF.

This clonotype was counted only a few times. J is TRBJ2-3 and V is TRBV20-1, with 9 bases that match TRBD2. This CDR3 spans 15 amino acids. The V gene's germline CDR1 is DFQATT and CDR2 SNEGSKA (reference sequence). After removal of 5 bases from V and 4 bases from J, the junction contained 10 bases not matched to a gene. Here the CDR3 reads CSARRVAGAADTQYF. The CDR3 DNA is TGCAGTGCTCGCCGTGTAGCGGGAGCCGCAGATACGCAGTATTTT.

The chain recombines TRBV24-1 with TRBJ2-3; a weak D match, TRBD2 (6 bases). V lost 9 bases and J lost 2, with 8 bases in between. The germline V gene encodes CDR1 KGHDR and CDR2 SFDVKD. CDR3 length equals 12 residues. This CDR3 is CATGGNTDTQYF. In DNA form, the CDR3 reads TGTGCCACCGGCGGGAACACAGATACGCAGTATTTT.

This clonotype was picked up a small number of times. The chain carries TRBV5-6 and TRBJ2-4; no firm D call. Per germline, CDR1 SGHDT and CDR2 YYEEEE. CDR3 length: 15 residues. Deletions cut 0 bases from V and 1 base from J, with 8 bases between. For the CDR3, the DNA is TGTGCCAGCAGCTTGGAGGGCCCTGCCAAAAACATTCAGTACTTC. This sequence encodes CASSLEGPAKNIQYF.

The J gene is TRBJ1-2, the V gene TRBV18, with D unresolved. CDR1 is KGHSH and CDR2 is LQKENI in the germline V gene. This CDR3 comprises 13 residues. Trimming stripped 4 bases from V and 5 bases from J, with 11 bases between. CDR3 residues: CASSLSDLYGYTF. The CDR3 region has the DNA TGTGCCAGCTCACTCAGTGATTTGTATGGCTACACCTTC. Together with reference TRBV18 and TRBJ1-2, the CDR3 gives the full variable domain: NAGVMQNPRHLVRRRGQEARLRCSPMKGHSHVYWYRQLPEEGLKFMVYLQKENIIDESGMPKERFSAEFPKEGPSILRIQQVVRGDSAAYFCASSLSDLYGYTFGSGTRLTVV.

There are a few counts of this clonotype. The gene calls are TRBV27 and TRBJ2-4; 8 bases fit TRBD2. Germline V gene lookup returns CDR1 MNHEY and CDR2 SMNVEV (reference sequence). Unmatched junction bases numbered 14, after V lost 5 bases and J lost 2 bases. The CDR3 is 18 amino acids. The CDR3 reads CASSPGGVRLVTKNIQYF. CDR3 coding DNA: TGTGCCAGCAGTCCCGGGGGGGTACGTCTGGTAACCAAAAACATTCAGTACTTC.